Below, 5 T cell receptor beta chains from the same sample are listed, as sequenced in a study of T cell repertoires in cytomegalovirus infection. From the reads, TCRdb called clonotypes with MiXCR, one entry per CDR3 protein. The sample includes approximately 71,000 distinct CDR3 sequences, over 3.5% seen only once; the top ten take roughly 22%. The sequenced material came from PBMCs. All receptors come from a human donor in good health (CMV status not recorded). Some clones in this sample may be carry-over from other donors' samples.

At least ten counts were recorded for this clonotype. This chain links TRBV7-2 with TRBJ2-5; D perhaps matches TRBD1 (6 bases). CDR1 and CDR2 (germline): SGHTA, FQGNSA. The CDR3 sequence is 15 residues long. V lost 2 bases to trimming and J lost 0 bases, with 10 bases between them. The CDR3 DNA follows: TGTGCCAGCAGCTTACGAGGGACATACCAAGAGACCCAGTACTTC. It encodes CASSLRGTYQETQYF.

This clonotype appeared many times. This chain connects TRBV7-2 to TRBJ2-2; D ambiguous. The length of the CDR3 is 15 residues. Germline-derived CDR1 and CDR2 are SGHTA and FQGNSA. The V end lost 0 bases, the J end lost 7 bases, and 12 bases lay between the germline ends. The CDR3 is CASSLASGPGGELFF. The CDR3 region has the DNA TGTGCCAGCAGCTTAGCGTCAGGTCCCGGCGGGGAGCTGTTTTTT.

This clonotype was found many times. The chain has TRBV28 and TRBJ2-4, with a possible D match to TRBD1 (5 bases). Trimming removed 10 bases at V and 0 bases at J, with 16 bases between. This CDR3 region has 15 residues. Germline CDR1 MDHEN, CDR2 SYDVKM. The CDR3 DNA sequence: TGTGCCACCCGAGACAGTCAGCTAGCCAAAAACATTCAGTACTTC. Protein product: CATRDSQLAKNIQYF.

Ten or more counts support this clonotype. The chain uses TRBV24-1 and TRBJ2-6; D is ambiguous. V lost 9 bases and J 5 bases, leaving 10 bases between the germline ends. Germline lookup yields CDR1 KGHDR and CDR2 SFDVKD. The CDR3 contains 13 residues. The CDR3 loop is CATGDGRANVLTF. The DNA of the CDR3 is TGTGCCACCGGCGATGGTAGGGCCAACGTCCTGACTTTC.

This clonotype was counted at least ten times. The rearrangement links TRBV7-2 to TRBJ2-6; 8 nucleotides align to TRBD1. The CDR3 runs 17 residues. CDR1 is SGHTA and CDR2 is FQGNSA in the germline V gene. With V trimmed by 5 bases and J by 3 bases, 9 bases remained unmatched. As DNA, the CDR3 is TGTGCCAGCAGCCCTTGGCAGGGGGCGCTTGGGGCCAACGTCCTGACTTTC. Translated, it gives CASSPWQGALGANVLTF.